This T cell receptor beta chain was identified during a study of radiotherapy plus CTLA-4 blockade in lung cancer. Broader study findings: Early blood T cell clone changes and increased post-radiation serum interferon-beta were reportedly the strongest response predictors. Radiotherapy plus ipilimumab was followed by expansion in blood of tumor-derived TCR clones.

Method: immunoSEQ multiplex PCR; TCRdb's copy keeps in-frame clones and lacks some. The table has 50,000 to 70,000 clones, 70% to 85% seen once. CTLA-4 blockade with ipilimumab, together with focal radiation, was given to patients with chemo-refractory metastatic non-small-cell lung cancer. On this clone itself: Its antigen is undetermined.

This TCR came from a human donor with non-small cell lung cancer whose response to radiotherapy plus ipilimumab could not be evaluated. Material: peripheral blood, obtained from a patient treated with radiotherapy plus ipilimumab.

The DNA of the CDR3 is TGTGCCAGCAGCTTAGGGGCCATACCCAGCACTGAAGCTTTCTTT. It codes for CASSLGAIPSTEAFF. The chain joins TRBV11-2 to TRBJ1-1, with D hard to call. CDR3 length equals 15 residues. V was trimmed by 1 base and J by 4 bases, leaving 13 bases between them. The germline V gene has CDR1 SGHAT and CDR2 FQNNGV.